This TCR beta chain was retrieved from a study of regulatory T cells in long-lasting Graves disease. Study findings and constraints: Sample size, which was small, may have reduced accuracy. With 2,741 shared public clonotypes, persistent patients exceeded new patients, who shared about a thousand. TRBV28, TRBJ1-2 and TRBJ2-5 were segments that persistent disease favored.

Through Arm-PCR of CDR3 regions and iRepertoire HTBI primers, TCR beta libraries were built. Each CDR3 protein gets one entry after TCRdb re-called the multiplex PCR reads with MiXCR. The sample includes about 310,000 distinct CDR3 sequences, over 15% of them seen just once. Regarding time point: newly diagnosed GD, antithyroid drugs for less than 3 months. PBMC RNA served as the TCR library source. V was shortened by 2 bases and J by 0 bases, with 5 bases between the two germline ends. Germline CDR1 is SEHNR and CDR2 is FQNEAQ (reference sequence). CDR3 length: 13 amino acids. This clonotype was seen ten or more times. Its cognate antigen is unknown.

The sample consisted of peripheral blood mononuclear cells (PBMCs), taken at new diagnosis, from a patient treated with antithyroid drugs. This receptor was taken from a female donor with Graves disease. The V and J genes are TRBV7-9 and TRBJ2-7; D gene ambiguous. The CDR3 sequence is CASSLSDSYEQYF. The DNA for the CDR3 is TGTGCCAGCAGCTTAAGCGACTCCTACGAGCAGTACTTC.